This note documents a single T cell receptor (beta chain) sequence. What it binds is not known. This sample stems from a study of Tregs in tolerant kidney transplant recipients. The wider study: An approximately 3-day belatacept mixed lymphocyte reaction, sometimes plus 5-day graft donor restimulation, preceded CD4+CD25+CD127- sorting.

Clones were sequenced by immunoSEQ multiplex PCR, and TCRdb holds only the in-frame ones, with some missing. The table has about 19,000 clones, about two thirds seen once. This receptor was identified in a human donor in good health. Material: Tregs from blood cultured with allogeneic cells.

CDR3 loop: CASSLAVTGVHQPQHF. The DNA for the CDR3 is TGTGCCAGCAGCTTAGCGGTGACAGGGGTTCATCAGCCCCAGCATTTT. J is TRBJ1-5 and V is TRBV7-9, with 8 bases matching TRBD1. Germline V gene data show CDR1 as SEHNR and CDR2 as FQNEAQ (reference sequence). The CDR3 sequence is 16 residues long. With V trimmed by 0 bases and J by 5 bases, 6 bases remained unmatched.